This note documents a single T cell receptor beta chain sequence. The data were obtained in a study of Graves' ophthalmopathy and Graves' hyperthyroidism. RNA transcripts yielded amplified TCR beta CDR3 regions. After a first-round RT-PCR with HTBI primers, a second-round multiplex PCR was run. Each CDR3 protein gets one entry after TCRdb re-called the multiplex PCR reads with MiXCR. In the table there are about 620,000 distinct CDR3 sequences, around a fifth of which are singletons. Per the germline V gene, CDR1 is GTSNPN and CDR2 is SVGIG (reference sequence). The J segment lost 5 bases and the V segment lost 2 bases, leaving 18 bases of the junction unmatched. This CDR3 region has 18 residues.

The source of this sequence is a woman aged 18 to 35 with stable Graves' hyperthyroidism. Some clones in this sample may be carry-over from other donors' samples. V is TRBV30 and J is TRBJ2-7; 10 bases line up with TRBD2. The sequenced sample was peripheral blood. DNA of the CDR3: TGTGCCTGGAGTCCCCCATCGACTAGCGGGCCCCCCCACGACGAGCAGTACTTC. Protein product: CAWSPPSTSGPPHDEQYF.